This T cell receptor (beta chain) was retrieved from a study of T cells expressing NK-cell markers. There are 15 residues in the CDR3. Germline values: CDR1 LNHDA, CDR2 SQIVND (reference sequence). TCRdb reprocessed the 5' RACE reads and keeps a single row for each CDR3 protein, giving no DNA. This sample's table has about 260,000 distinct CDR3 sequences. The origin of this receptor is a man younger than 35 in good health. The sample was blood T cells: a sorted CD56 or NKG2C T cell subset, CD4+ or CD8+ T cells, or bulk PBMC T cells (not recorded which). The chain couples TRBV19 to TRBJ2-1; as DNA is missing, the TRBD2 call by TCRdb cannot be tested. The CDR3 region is CASSRPSGGYNEQFF.